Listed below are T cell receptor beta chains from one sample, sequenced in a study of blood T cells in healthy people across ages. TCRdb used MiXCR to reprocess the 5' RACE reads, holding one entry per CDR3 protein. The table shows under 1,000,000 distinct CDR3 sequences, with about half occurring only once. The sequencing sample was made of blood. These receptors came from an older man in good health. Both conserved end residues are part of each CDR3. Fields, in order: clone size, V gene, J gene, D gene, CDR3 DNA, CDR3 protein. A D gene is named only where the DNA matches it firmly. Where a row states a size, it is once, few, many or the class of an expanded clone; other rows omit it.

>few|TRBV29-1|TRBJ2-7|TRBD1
TGCAGCGGGACAGGCTCTCTCTTCCACGAGCAGTACTTC
CSGTGSLFHEQYF
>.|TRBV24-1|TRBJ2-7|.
TGTGCCACCAGTGATTTGCGTAGCGGAGGCCTCAATGAGCAGTACTTC
CATSDLRSGGLNEQYF
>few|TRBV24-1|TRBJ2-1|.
TGTGCCACCAGTGATGGCCGGGACAATGAGCAGTTCTTC
CATSDGRDNEQFF
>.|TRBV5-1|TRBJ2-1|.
TGCGCCAGCAGCGCCAACCCGGACCCCCGTCTCAATGAGCAGTTCTTC
CASSANPDPRLNEQFF
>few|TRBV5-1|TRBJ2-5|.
TGCGCCAGCAGCCCAAGGGGGTTCGATGAGCAGTACTTC
CASSPRGFDEQYF
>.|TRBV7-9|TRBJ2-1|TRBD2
TGTGCCAGCAGCTTCCAAGCGGGGGGCCGCAATGAGCAGTTCTTC
CASSFQAGGRNEQFF
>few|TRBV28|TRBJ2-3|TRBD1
TGTGCCAGCAGTTTGAGGGGGCCTACCAACACAGATACGCAGTATTTT
CASSLRGPTNTDTQYF
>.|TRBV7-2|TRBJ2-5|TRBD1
TGTGCCAGCAGCTTAGCGACAGGGGGCTGGGAGACCCAGTACTTC
CASSLATGGWETQYF
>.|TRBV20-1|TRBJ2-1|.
TGCAGTGCTGGGCAGGAGTTGGGCGAGCAGTTCTTC
CSAGQELGEQFF
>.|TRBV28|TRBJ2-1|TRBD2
TGTGCCTGCAGTTTATGGGGACTAGCACCTAATGAGCAGTTCTTC
CACSLWGLAPNEQFF
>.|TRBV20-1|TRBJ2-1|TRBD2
TGCAGCCTAAAGGGGGGGCTAGCGGGAGTTAATGAGCAGTTCTTC
CSLKGGLAGVNEQFF
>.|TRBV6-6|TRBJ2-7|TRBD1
TGTGCCACCTCCCGGGACAGGGGCGTTCACGAGCAGTACTTC
CATSRDRGVHEQYF
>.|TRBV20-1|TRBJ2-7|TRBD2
TGCAGTGCTCCCCGCCTAGCGGGAGGCTCCCCCTACGAGCAGTACTTC
CSAPRLAGGSPYEQYF
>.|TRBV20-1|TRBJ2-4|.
TGCAGTGCCCCCCCAGGCGGAGGGGTAGCCAAAAACATTCAGTACTTC
CSAPPGGGVAKNIQYF
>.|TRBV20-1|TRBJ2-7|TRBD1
TGCAGTGCCGGATGGACAGGGGGCGAGCAGTACTTC
CSAGWTGGEQYF